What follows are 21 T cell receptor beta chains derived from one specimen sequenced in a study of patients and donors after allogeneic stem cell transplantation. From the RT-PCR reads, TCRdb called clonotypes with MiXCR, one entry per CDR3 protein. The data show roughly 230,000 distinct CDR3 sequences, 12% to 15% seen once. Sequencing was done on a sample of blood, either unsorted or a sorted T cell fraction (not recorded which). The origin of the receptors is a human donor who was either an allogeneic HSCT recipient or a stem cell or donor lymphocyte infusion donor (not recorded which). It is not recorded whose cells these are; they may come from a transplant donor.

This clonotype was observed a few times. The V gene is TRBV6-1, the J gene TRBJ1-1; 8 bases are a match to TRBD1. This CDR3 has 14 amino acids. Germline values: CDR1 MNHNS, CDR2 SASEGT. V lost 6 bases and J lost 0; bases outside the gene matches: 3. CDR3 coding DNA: TGTGCCAGCAGCGGACAGGGCATGAACACTGAAGCTTTCTTT. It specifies CASSGQGMNTEAFF.

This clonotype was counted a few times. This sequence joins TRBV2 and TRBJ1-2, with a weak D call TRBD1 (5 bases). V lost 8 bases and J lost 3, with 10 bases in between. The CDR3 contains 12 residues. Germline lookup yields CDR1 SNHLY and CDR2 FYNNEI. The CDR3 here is CASSGLDYGYTF. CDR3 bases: TGTGCCAGCTCGGGACTGGACTATGGCTACACCTTC.

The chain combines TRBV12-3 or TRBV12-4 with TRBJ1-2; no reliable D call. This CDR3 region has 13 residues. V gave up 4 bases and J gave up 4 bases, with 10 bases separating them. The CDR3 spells CASSSTGRYGYTF. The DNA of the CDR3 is TGTGCCAGCAGTTCAACCGGACGCTATGGCTACACCTTC.

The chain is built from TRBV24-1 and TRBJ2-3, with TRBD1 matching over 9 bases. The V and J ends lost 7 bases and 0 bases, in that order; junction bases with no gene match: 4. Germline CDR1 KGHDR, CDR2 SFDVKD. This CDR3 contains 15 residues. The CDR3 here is CATSQGQGSTDTQYF. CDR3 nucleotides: TGTGCCACCAGCCAGGGACAGGGTAGCACAGATACGCAGTATTTT.

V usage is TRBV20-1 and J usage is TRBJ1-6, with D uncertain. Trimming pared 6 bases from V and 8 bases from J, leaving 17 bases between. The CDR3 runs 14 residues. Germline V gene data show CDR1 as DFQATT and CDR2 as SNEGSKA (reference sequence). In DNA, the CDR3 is TGCAGTGCAAACCGAGGGTATCCCGATTCACCCCTCCACTTT. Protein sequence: CSANRGYPDSPLHF.

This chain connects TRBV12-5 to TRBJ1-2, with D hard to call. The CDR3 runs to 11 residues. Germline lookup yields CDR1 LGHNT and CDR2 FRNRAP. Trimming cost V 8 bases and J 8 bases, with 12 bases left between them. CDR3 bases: TGTGCTAGTACTGCAGGAACCGGCTACACCTTC. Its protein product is CASTAGTGYTF.

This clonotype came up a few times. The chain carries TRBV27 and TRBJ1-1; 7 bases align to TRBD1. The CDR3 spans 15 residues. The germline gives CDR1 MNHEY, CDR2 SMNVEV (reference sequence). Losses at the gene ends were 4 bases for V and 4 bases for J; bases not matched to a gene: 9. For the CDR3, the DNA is TGTGCCAGCAGTTGGGGAACAGGGGTCGGCACTGAAGCTTTCTTT. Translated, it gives CASSWGTGVGTEAFF.

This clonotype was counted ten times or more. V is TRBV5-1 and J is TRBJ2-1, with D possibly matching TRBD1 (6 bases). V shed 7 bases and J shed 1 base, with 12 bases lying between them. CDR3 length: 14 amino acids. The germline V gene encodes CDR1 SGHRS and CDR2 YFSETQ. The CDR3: CASRDTGSYNEQFF. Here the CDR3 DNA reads TGCGCCAGCCGTGATACAGGGTCCTACAATGAGCAGTTCTTC.

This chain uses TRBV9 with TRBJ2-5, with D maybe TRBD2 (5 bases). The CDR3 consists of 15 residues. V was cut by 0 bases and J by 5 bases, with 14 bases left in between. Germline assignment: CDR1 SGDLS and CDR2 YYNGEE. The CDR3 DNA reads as TGTGCCAGCAGCGTAGGGGTGAGGGTCGGGGAGACCCAGTACTTC. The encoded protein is CASSVGVRVGETQYF.

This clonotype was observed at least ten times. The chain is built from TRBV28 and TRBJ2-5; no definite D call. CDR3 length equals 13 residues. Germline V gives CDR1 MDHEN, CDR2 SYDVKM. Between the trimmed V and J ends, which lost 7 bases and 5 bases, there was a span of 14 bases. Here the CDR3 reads CASKKTRTETQYF. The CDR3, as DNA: TGTGCCAGCAAAAAGACACGGACGGAGACCCAGTACTTC. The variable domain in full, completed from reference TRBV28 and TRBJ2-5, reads DVKVTQSSRYLVKRTGEKVFLECVQDMDHENMFWYRQDPGLGLRLIYFSYDVKMKEKGDIPEGYSVSREKKERFSLILESASTNQTSMYLCASKKTRTETQYFGPGTRLLVL.

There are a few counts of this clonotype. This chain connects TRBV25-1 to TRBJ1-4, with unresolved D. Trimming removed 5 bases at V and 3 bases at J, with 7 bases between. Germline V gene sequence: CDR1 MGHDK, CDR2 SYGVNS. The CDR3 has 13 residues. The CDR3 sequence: CASSRHPNEKLFF. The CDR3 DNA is TGTGCCAGCAGTAGACACCCTAATGAAAAACTGTTTTTT.

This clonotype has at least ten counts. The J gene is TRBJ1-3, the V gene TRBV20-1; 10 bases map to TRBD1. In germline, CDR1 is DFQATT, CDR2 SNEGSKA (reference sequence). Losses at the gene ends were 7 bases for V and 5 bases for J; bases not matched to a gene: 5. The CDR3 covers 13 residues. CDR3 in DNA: TGCAGTGTAAGAGACAGGGGGCGAAACACCATATATTTT. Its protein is CSVRDRGRNTIYF.

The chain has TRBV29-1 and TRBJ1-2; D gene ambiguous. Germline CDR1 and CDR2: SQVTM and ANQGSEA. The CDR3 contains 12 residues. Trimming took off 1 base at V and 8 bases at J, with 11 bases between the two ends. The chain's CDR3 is CSVEVPRDGYTF. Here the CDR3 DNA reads TGCAGCGTTGAAGTACCACGTGACGGCTACACCTTC. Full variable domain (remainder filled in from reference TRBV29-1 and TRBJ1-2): SAVISQKPSRDICQRGTSLTIQCQVDSQVTMMFWYRQQPGQSLTLIATANQGSEATYESGFVIDKFPISRPNLTFSTLTVSNMSPEDSSIYLCSVEVPRDGYTFGSGTRLTVV.

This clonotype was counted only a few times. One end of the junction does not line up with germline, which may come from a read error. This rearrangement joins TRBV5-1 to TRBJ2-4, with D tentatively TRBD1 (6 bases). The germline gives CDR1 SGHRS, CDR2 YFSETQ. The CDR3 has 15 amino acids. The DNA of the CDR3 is TGCGCCAGCAGCCTCGACGCAGGGGAATTCGGCATTCAGTACTTT. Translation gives CASSLDAGEFGIQYF.

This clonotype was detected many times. As DNA, the CDR3 is TGTGCCACCAGCGCCGGGACAGGGGCTTACAATGAGCAGTTCTTC. Amino acid sequence: CATSAGTGAYNEQFF. The chain combines TRBV24-1 with TRBJ2-1, with 10 bases aligning to TRBD1. The CDR3 contains 15 residues. From germline, CDR1 is KGHDR and CDR2 SFDVKD. The V gene end was trimmed by 7 bases and the J gene end by 4 bases; junction bases not matched to a gene: 6.

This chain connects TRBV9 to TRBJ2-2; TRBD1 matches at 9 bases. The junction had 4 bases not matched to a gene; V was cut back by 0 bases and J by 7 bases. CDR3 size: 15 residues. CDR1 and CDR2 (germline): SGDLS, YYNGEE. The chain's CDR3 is CASSVEDRGGGELFF. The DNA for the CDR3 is TGTGCCAGCAGCGTAGAGGACAGGGGTGGCGGGGAGCTGTTTTTT.

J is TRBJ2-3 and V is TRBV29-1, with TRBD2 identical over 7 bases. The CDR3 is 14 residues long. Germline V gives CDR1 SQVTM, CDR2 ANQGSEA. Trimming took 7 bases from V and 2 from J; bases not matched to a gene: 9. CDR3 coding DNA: TGCAGCGCAATTGCAGCGGGGATCACAGATACGCAGTATTTT. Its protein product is CSAIAAGITDTQYF.

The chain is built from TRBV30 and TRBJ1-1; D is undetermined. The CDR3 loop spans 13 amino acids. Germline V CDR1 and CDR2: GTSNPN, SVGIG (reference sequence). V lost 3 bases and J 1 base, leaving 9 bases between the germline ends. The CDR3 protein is CAWRTWPNTEAFF. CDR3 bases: TGTGCCTGGAGGACTTGGCCGAACACTGAAGCTTTCTTT.

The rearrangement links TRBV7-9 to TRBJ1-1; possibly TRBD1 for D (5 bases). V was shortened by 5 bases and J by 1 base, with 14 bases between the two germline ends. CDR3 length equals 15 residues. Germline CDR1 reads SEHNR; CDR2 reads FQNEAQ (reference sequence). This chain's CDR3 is CASSPQVGANTEAFF. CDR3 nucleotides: TGTGCCAGCAGCCCCCAAGTCGGGGCGAACACTGAAGCTTTCTTT.

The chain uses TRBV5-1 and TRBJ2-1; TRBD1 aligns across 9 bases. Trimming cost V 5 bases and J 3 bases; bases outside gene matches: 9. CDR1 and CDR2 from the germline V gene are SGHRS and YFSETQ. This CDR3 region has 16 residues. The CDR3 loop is CASRDAGTGRYNEQFF. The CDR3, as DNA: TGCGCCAGCAGGGACGCCGGGACAGGGCGCTACAATGAGCAGTTCTTC.

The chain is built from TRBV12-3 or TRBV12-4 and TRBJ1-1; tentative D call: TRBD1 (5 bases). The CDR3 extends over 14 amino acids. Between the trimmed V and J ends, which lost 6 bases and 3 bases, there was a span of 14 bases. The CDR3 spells CASSRDFGDTEAFF. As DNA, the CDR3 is TGTGCCAGCAGCAGGGACTTTGGGGACACTGAAGCTTTCTTT.